The 18 T cell receptor beta chains reported below all come from one sample, sequenced in a study of T cells in Graves' hyperthyroidism and ophthalmopathy. What was amplified from RNA transcripts were TCR beta CDR3 regions. Using the HTBI primer set, a first-round RT-PCR was run on the TCR CDR3. MiXCR was run by TCRdb on the multiplex PCR reads, yielding one entry per CDR3 protein. This table has about 510,000 distinct CDR3 sequences, around 43% appearing once. The sample consisted of peripheral blood or thyroid tissue (not recorded which). The receptor set was obtained from an adult woman with Graves' disease, either hyperthyroidism or ophthalmopathy (not recorded which).

This clonotype was seen a few times. The rearrangement joins TRBV3-1 to TRBJ2-7; D unclear. V was pared by 1 base and J by 2 bases, with 15 bases between. Looked up from germline, CDR1 is LGHDT and CDR2 is YNNKEL (reference sequence). This CDR3 has 16 residues. The CDR3: CASSQVFQASTYEQYF. Written as DNA, the CDR3 is TGTGCCAGCAGCCAAGTATTTCAGGCCAGCACCTACGAGCAGTACTTC.

This clonotype appeared many times. The rearrangement links TRBV28 to TRBJ1-1; D remains ambiguous. The germline V and J ends were trimmed by 5 bases and 1 base, with 8 bases remaining between them. CDR1 and CDR2 (germline): MDHEN, SYDVKM. CDR3 length equals 13 residues. DNA for the CDR3: TGTGCCAGCAGTCGACTTAGGAACACTGAAGCTTTCTTT. It encodes CASSRLRNTEAFF.

This chain joins TRBV25-1 and TRBJ1-5; D perhaps matches TRBD1 (6 bases). V was cut by 1 base and J by 0 bases, with 13 bases left in between. Germline V gives CDR1 MGHDK, CDR2 SYGVNS. This CDR3 region has 17 residues. The CDR3 loop is CASSEWTGQNSNQPQHF. The CDR3 DNA is TGTGCCAGCAGTGAATGGACCGGACAGAATAGCAATCAGCCCCAGCATTTT.

In its sample, this clonotype was seen many times. The chain couples TRBV11-1 to TRBJ2-5; D might be TRBD2 (6 bases). Germline-derived CDR1 and CDR2 are SGHAT and FQDESV (reference sequence). This CDR3 is 15 amino acids long. The V end lost 5 bases, the J end lost 1 base, and 14 bases lay between the germline ends. CDR3 in DNA: TGTGCCAGCAGCCGTTACGGAGGGTTCCAAGAGACCCAGTACTTC. Translating it yields CASSRYGGFQETQYF. The full variable domain, rest sourced from reference TRBV11-1 and TRBJ2-5, is EAEVAQSPRYKITEKSQAVAFWCDPISGHATLYWYRQILGQGPELLVQFQDESVVDDSQLPKDRFSAERLKGVDSTLKIQPAELGDSAMYLCASSRYGGFQETQYFGPGTRLLVL.

The CDR3 DNA sequence: TGTGCCAGCAGCCCAAGCCCGGGACGGCTCAACTATGGCTACACCTTC. Amino acid sequence: CASSPSPGRLNYGYTF. The chain has TRBV7-2 and TRBJ1-2; the D gene is possibly TRBD1 (5 bases). Trimming shortened V by 5 bases and J by 2 bases, and 18 bases separated the two germline ends. Germline CDR1 and CDR2: SGHTA and FQGNSA. This CDR3 contains 16 residues. The variable domain in full, with the rest retrieved from reference TRBV7-2 and TRBJ1-2, is GAGVSQSPSNKVTEKGKDVELRCDPISGHTALYWYRQSLGQGLEFLIYFQGNSAPDKSGLPSDRFSAERTGGSVSTLTIQRTQQEDSAVYLCASSPSPGRLNYGYTFGSGTRLTVV.

In this sample, this clonotype turned up many times. The chain combines TRBV7-9 with TRBJ2-5, with D possibly matching TRBD2 (6 bases). Germline V gene data show CDR1 as SEHNR and CDR2 as FQNEAQ (reference sequence). V lost 1 base, J lost 1 base, and 10 bases lay in between. This CDR3 region has 15 residues. The CDR3 DNA is TGTGCCAGCAGCTTAGGCGGGGATTTCCAAGAGACCCAGTACTTC. It codes for CASSLGGDFQETQYF.

This chain links TRBV6-6 with TRBJ2-7, with D tentatively TRBD2 (6 bases). Between the trimmed V and J ends, which lost 0 bases and 11 bases, there was a span of 14 bases. Germline CDR1 and CDR2: MNHNY and SVGAGI (reference sequence). This CDR3 spans 13 amino acids. CDR3 loop: CASSYSTRRDEYF. The CDR3 nucleotides read TGTGCCAGCAGTTACTCGACCCGGCGGGACGAGTACTTC.

The J gene is TRBJ1-6, the V gene TRBV25-1; D possibly corresponds to TRBD1 (5 bases). CDR3 length equals 14 residues. V gave up 6 bases and J gave up 8 bases, with 14 bases separating them. Per the germline V gene, CDR1 is MGHDK and CDR2 is SYGVNS. CDR3 nucleotides: TGTGCCAGCAGCTTGAAGACAGCCCATTCACCCCTCCACTTT. It yields the protein CASSLKTAHSPLHF.

In the case of this clonotype: A read error may account for a junction end that differs from germline. The chain links TRBV5-1 to TRBJ1-6; D perhaps matches TRBD1 (6 bases). Germline values: CDR1 SGHRS, CDR2 YFSETQ. The CDR3 loop spans 14 amino acids. The CDR3 region has the DNA TGTGCCAGCAGCTTGTGGGGGGCAGGTTCACCCCTCCACTTT. Encoded protein: CASSLWGAGSPLHF.

The genes are TRBV28 and TRBJ1-2; D is unclear. V was clipped by 2 bases and J by 8 bases, with 15 bases between them. Germline CDR1 MDHEN, CDR2 SYDVKM. The CDR3 totals 14 residues. CDR3 amino acids: CASSLKAGYGGYTF. DNA of the CDR3: TGTGCCAGCAGTTTAAAGGCGGGCTATGGAGGCTACACCTTC.

The chain has TRBV10-3 and TRBJ1-1; D is uncertain. Germline assignment: CDR1 ENHRY and CDR2 SYGVKD. The CDR3 runs 15 residues. V dropped 4 bases and J dropped 1 base, with 13 bases sitting between them. The CDR3 DNA is TGTGCCATCAGTGCTTTCTGGGAGAAGAACACTGAAGCTTTCTTT. Its protein is CAISAFWEKNTEAFF.

This chain joins TRBV7-9 and TRBJ2-5; TRBD1 matches 8 bases. This CDR3 contains 13 residues. J was trimmed by 1 base and V by 9 bases; bases with no gene match: 4. Germline assignment: CDR1 SEHNR and CDR2 FQNEAQ (reference sequence). Here the CDR3 DNA reads TGTGCCAGTCGACAGGGGCCCCAAGAGACCCAGTACTTC. It codes for CASRQGPQETQYF.

This chain uses TRBV10-3 with TRBJ1-2, with D possibly matching TRBD1 (5 bases). The CDR3 consists of 17 residues. The V gene lost 2 bases and the J gene lost 2 bases, with 18 bases spanning the gap. Per germline, CDR1 ENHRY and CDR2 SYGVKD. CDR3 in amino acids: CAISEVVGGTFNYGYTF. CDR3 DNA sequence: TGTGCCATCAGTGAGGTAGTGGGAGGGACGTTCAACTATGGCTACACCTTC.

CDR3 DNA sequence: TGCAGTATTACAGGGGGTATATTTAACGAGCAGTACTTC. Its translation is CSITGGIFNEQYF. This chain joins TRBV29-1 and TRBJ2-7, with 8 bases matching TRBD1. The CDR3 contains 13 residues. Germline-derived CDR1 and CDR2 are SQVTM and ANQGSEA.

This clonotype showed up many times. The chain has TRBV5-1 and TRBJ2-7; D is ambiguous. Germline loops: CDR1 SGHRS, CDR2 YFSETQ. V lost 0 bases and J lost 6, with 4 bases in between. The CDR3 is 11 amino acids. The CDR3 reads CASSLEAEQYF. CDR3 in DNA: TGCGCCAGCAGCTTGGAAGCCGAGCAGTACTTC.

V and J are TRBV29-1 and TRBJ1-2; 11 bases are shared with TRBD1. Germline values: CDR1 SQVTM, CDR2 ANQGSEA. V dropped 4 bases and J dropped 3; count of bases not matched to a gene: 1. The CDR3 totals 13 residues. The CDR3: CSVAGQGDYGYTF. CDR3 in DNA: TGCAGCGTTGCGGGACAGGGGGACTATGGCTACACCTTC.

The chain links TRBV20-1 to TRBJ2-5, with D possibly being TRBD1 or TRBD2 (5 bases each). V gave up 7 bases and J gave up 5 bases, with 29 bases separating them. CDR1 is DFQATT and CDR2 is SNEGSKA in the germline V gene (reference sequence). The CDR3 has 17 residues. The CDR3 DNA is TGCAGTGGGTACAGCGCGGTGGGGGATCTCCCGAGGGAGACCCAGTACTTC. This gives the protein CSGYSAVGDLPRETQYF.

Ten or more counts support this clonotype. V usage is TRBV11-2 and J usage is TRBJ1-2; D possibly corresponds to TRBD1 (6 bases). This CDR3 region has 14 residues. Germline CDR1 and CDR2: SGHAT and FQNNGV. V was trimmed by 5 bases and J by 8 bases, leaving 18 bases between them. The CDR3 DNA reads TGTGCCAGCAGCCCCAACTCAGGGGAATTGGGCTACACCTTC. This translates into CASSPNSGELGYTF.